The clone carrying this T cell receptor beta chain has a count of ten or more. The antigen is unknown. The CDR3 has 15 residues. V lost 4 bases to trimming and J lost 4 bases, with 13 bases between them. CDR1 is SGHTA, CDR2 FQGNSA, per germline. It was by quantitative 5'-RACE with molecular barcodes that TCR beta libraries were made. TCRdb reprocessed the 5' RACE reads with MiXCR, giving one entry per CDR3 protein. The sample lists approximately 130,000 distinct CDR3 sequences, approximately 9.9% occurring once. This specimen belongs to a study of CD8 T cells in ankylosing spondylitis. General study points: Past studies reported some motif variants in reactive arthritis synovial fluid and blood. It appeared that ankylosing spondylitis blood was characterized by a TCR beta motif of fewer than ten highly homologous variants. Matched ankylosing spondylitis synovial fluid reportedly contained a significantly enriched population of disease-linked clones.

The sample comprised blood, either unsorted or a sorted T cell fraction (not recorded which). This receptor was identified in a male donor with ankylosing spondylitis or in good health (not recorded which). The chain joins TRBV7-2 to TRBJ2-2; D uncertain. Here the CDR3 DNA reads TGTGCCAGCAGCTCAAGGACGGACGTCACCGGGGAGCTGTTTTTT. It codes for CASSSRTDVTGELFF.